This TCR beta chain was captured in a study of CD8+ T cells in alopecia areata (dated by TCRdb to the late 2010s). With regard to the full study: Treated patients were enrolled in an open-label pilot trial of oral tofacitinib, 5 to 10 mg twice daily, for moderate-to-severe alopecia areata. Clonality in the scalp was compared among normal scalp (n=4), patchy alopecia areata scalp (n=8), and alopecia totalis/universalis scalp (n=8). RNA came from the PAXgene miRNA kit for fixed scalp, the miRNeasy kit for PBMCs, and the RNeasy kit for mouse skin. Tofacitinib-treated patients had biopsies at baseline and at 4 and 24 weeks of treatment, with a later scalp biopsy in several patients. TCRbeta CDR3 regions were amplified by immunoSEQ multiplex PCR with 35 Vbeta forward and 13 Jbeta reverse primers. The SALT score, which quantifies the percentage of affected scalp surface area, was used to measure disease severity in treated patients. Tofacitinib was given for 6 to 18 months, followed by 6 months of follow-up off drug to assess delayed response and recurrence. The study used high-throughput TCRbeta sequencing to examine T cell clonal expansion in alopecia areata, in both the C3H/HeJ mouse model and human patients. Scalp tissue and sorted CD4+ and CD8+ peripheral blood T cells from patchy and totalis/universalis alopecia areata patients and from healthy controls were covered by human TCRbeta sequencing.

Study-wide findings and limitations: Lesional scalp, especially in alopecia totalis/universalis, showed higher clonality and more expanded CD8+ clones than normal scalp, suggesting antigenic drive. During tofacitinib treatment, many expanded lesional clones stuck around in both scalp and blood, and this persistence may partly explain why relapse happens after treatment is stopped. Because the treated cohort was small and included a single nonresponder, larger studies are needed to assess links between baseline CD8+ expansion and response. Tofacitinib significantly lowered scalp clonality and the number of expanded CD8+ clones among the top 100 scalp clones. Shared TCR sequences between patients were less evident than in mice, which may be partly attributable to HLA diversity in the patient population. Scalp TCR repertoire analysis is complicated because resident alphabeta T cells in normal human skin are also sequenced, whereas mouse skin is dominated by gammadelta T cells.

V is pruned by 3 bases and J by 5 bases, leaving 14 bases of the junction without a gene match. As encoded in the germline V gene, CDR1 is LGHNA while CDR2 is YSLEER. Measured from the cysteine to the phenylalanine, the CDR3 is 17 residues long. Just CDR3 DNA is preserved here, 51 bases in frame from base 1. This specimen's treatment or condition label, per the study, means: oral pan-JAK inhibitor, 5-10 mg twice daily. Peripheral blood and lesional scalp punch biopsies were obtained from patients with alopecia areata. PBMCs were separated by density centrifugation and stained for CD3, CD4 and CD8, after which CD4+ and CD8+ T cells were sorted on a FACSAria. Library prep was done by the immunoSEQ multiplex PCR assay. For TCR sequencing, RNA was extracted from every sample and reverse transcribed into cDNA to serve as template. SuperScript III was used to make first-strand cDNA, primed with a 2:1 mix of oligo-dT and random hexamers. Amplification bias was assessed with a synthetic immune receptor repertoire, and residual bias was removed computationally. The paper's processing steps were these. After raw reads were preprocessed to remove errors, the CDR3 was defined following IMGT conventions as running from the conserved cysteine to phenylalanine. Clonality was computed by normalizing Shannon entropy by log2 of the number of productive unique TCRs and subtracting the result from 1. CD4 or CD8 identity of scalp clones was inferred by cross-referencing scalp TCRbeta sequences with sorted blood CD4 and CD8 repertoires. Held by TCRdb, this immuneACCESS table contains in-frame sequences only and omits some clones. Under half of the omission traces to an unresolved V gene where checked; the cause of the rest is unknown. From that table come the V and J calls and clone size; the DNA was used to work out D and trimming. For this sample there are about 94,000 clones; about 71% appear just once. The biggest ten clones account for 17% of the sample.

As concerns this clone: This receptor's antigen is unknown. Base qualities are not at hand, and no much larger clone is one base apart.

This sequence uses TRBV4-3 and TRBJ2-5, with 8 bases in between that match TRBD2. Sequences were derived from CD8+ T cells sorted from blood, sampled between weeks 44 and 45, from a patient treated with tofacitinib. This clonotype was obtained from a human donor with alopecia areata. The DNA reads as follows: TGCGCCAGCAGCCAGGGTACATCCGCGGGGGGCTCGGAGACCCAGTACTTC. Its protein reads: CASSQGTSAGGSETQYF.